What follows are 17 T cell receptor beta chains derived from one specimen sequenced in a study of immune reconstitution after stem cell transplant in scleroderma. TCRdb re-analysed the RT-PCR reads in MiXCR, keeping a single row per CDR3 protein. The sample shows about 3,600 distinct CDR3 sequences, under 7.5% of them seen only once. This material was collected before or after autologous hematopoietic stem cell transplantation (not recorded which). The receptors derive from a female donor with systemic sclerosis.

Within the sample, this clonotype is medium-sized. The CDR3 spells CASSFTARYNEQFF. Here the CDR3 DNA reads TGTGCCAGCAGTTTTACGGCCAGATACAATGAGCAGTTCTTC. The V call is TRBV27, the J call TRBJ2-1; D remains unclear. The germline gives CDR1 MNHEY, CDR2 SMNVEV (reference sequence). Trimming cost V 3 bases and J 4 bases, with 10 bases left between them. CDR3 length: 14 amino acids.

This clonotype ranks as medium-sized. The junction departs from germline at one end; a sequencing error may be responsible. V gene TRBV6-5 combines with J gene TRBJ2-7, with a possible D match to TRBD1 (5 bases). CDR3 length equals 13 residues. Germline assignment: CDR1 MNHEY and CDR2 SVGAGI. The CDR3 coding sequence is TGTGCCAGCAGTTACCTTAACGGCCCCCCCAGGGACTTC. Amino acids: CASSYLNGPPRDF.

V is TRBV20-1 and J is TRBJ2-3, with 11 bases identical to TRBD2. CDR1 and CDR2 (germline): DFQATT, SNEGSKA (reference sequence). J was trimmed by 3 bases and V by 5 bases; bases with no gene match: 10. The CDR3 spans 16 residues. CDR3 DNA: TGCAGTGCTGGCCGTAGCGGGGGGGAATCAACAGATACGCAGTATTTT. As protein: CSAGRSGGESTDTQYF.

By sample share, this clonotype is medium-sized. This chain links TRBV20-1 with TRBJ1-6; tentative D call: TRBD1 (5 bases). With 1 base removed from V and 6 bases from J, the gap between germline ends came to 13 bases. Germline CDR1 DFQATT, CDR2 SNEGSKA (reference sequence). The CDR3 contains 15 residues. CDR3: CSARARGTGNSPLHF. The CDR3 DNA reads TGCAGTGCTAGAGCTCGGGGCACCGGTAATTCACCCCTCCACTTT.

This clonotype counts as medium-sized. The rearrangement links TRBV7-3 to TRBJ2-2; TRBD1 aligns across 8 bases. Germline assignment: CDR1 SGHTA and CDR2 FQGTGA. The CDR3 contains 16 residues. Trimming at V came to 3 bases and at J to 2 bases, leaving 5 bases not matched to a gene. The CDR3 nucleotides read TGTGCCAGCAGCTTTACCGGGACAGGAAACACCGGGGAGCTGTTTTTT. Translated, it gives CASSFTGTGNTGELFF.

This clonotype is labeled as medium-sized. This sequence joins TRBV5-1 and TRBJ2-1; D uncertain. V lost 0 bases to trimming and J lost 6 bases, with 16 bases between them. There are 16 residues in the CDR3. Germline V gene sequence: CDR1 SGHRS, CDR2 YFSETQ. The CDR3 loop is CASSLGSFSYPNEQFF. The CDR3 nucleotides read TGCGCCAGCAGCTTGGGGTCGTTCAGCTACCCCAATGAGCAGTTCTTC.

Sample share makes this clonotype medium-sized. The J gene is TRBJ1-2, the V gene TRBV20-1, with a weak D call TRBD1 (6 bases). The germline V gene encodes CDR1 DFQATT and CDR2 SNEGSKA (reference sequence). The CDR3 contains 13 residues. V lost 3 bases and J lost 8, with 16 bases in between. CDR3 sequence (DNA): TGCAGTGCTAGTTTCAGGGGTGTAAGGGGCTACACCTTC. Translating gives CSASFRGVRGYTF.

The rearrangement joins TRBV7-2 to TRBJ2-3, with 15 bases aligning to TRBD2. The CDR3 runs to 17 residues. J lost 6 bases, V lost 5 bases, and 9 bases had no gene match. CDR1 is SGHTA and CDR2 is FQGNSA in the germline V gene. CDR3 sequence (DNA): TGTGCCAGCAGCACGAGGACTAGCGGGAGGGCCTTGGATACGCAGTATTTT. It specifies CASSTRTSGRALDTQYF.

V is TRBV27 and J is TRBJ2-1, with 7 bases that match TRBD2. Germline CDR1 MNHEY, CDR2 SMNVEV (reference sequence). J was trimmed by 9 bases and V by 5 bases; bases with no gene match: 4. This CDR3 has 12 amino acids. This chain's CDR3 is CASSPAGTEQFF. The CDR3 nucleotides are TGTGCCAGCAGTCCAGCGGGGACTGAGCAGTTCTTC.

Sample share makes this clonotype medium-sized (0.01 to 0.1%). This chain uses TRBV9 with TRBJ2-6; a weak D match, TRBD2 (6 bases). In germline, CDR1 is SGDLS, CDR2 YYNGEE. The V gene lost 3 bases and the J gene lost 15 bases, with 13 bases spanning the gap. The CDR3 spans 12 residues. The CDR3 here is CASSDRSGYLTF. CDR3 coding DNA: TGTGCCAGCAGCGACCGAAGCGGGTACCTGACTTTC.

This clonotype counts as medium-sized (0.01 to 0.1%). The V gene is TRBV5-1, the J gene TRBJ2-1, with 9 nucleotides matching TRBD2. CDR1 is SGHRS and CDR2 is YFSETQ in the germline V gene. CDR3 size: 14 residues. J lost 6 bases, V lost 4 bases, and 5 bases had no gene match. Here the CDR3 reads CASSPGLAPNEQFF. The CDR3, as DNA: TGCGCCAGCAGCCCGGGACTAGCCCCCAATGAGCAGTTCTTC.

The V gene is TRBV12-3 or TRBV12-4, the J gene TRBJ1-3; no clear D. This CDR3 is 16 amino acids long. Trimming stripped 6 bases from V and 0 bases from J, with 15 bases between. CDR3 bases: TGTGCCAGCAGCCGTCGGGCTCCCTACTCTGGAAACACCATATATTTT. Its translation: CASSRRAPYSGNTIYF.

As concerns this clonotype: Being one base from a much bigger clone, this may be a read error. The CDR3 is CASSYAGSSGNTF. The CDR3 DNA sequence: TGTGCCAGCAGCTACGCCGGTTCTTCGGGCAACACCTTC. The V call is TRBV14, the J call TRBJ1-2; no reliable D call. The CDR3 totals 13 residues. V was clipped by 5 bases and J by 12 bases, with 19 bases between them. The germline CDR1 and CDR2 sequences are SGHDN and FVKESK.

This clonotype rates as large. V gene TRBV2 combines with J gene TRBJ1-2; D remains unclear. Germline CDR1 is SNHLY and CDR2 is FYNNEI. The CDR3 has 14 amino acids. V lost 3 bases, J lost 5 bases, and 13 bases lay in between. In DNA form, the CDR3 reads TGTGCCAGCAGTGAGAGTTGGTTAGGGTATGGCTACACCTTC. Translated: CASSESWLGYGYTF.

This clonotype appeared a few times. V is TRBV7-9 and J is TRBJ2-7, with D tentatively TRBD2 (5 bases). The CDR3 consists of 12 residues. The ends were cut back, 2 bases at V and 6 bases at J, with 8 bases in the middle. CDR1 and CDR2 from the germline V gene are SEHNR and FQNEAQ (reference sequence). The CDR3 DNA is TGTGCCAGCAGCTTATCGAGGGCCGAGCAGTACTTC. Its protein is CASSLSRAEQYF.

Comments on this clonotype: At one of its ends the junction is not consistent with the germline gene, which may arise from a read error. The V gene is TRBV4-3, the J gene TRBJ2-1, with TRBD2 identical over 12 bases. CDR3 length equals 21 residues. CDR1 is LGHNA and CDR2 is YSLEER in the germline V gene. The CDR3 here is CANSQSPELAGGYESRNEQFF. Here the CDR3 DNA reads TGCGCCAACAGCCAATCCCCCGAACTAGCGGGAGGCTATGAATCGAGGAATGAGCAGTTCTTC.

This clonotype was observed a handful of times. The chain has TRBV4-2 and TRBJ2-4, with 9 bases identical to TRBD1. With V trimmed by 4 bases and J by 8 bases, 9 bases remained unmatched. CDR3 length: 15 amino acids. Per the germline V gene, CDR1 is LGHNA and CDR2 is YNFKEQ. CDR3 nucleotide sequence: TGTGCCAGCAGCCCAGAACAGGGGGCTGGGCACATTCAGTACTTC. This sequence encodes CASSPEQGAGHIQYF.